What follows are 30 T cell receptor beta chains derived from one specimen sequenced in a study of identical twins listed by TCRdb under 2016. Libraries were constructed by 5' RACE. Sequenced using an Illumina HiSeq 2000. The public reads were quality trimmed at Q25 with fastp and then assembled into clones with MiXCR by TCRdb, keeping productive beta chains. Every CDR3 protein is listed once, alongside the most common genes and DNA of its rows. Present in this sample are some 690,000 distinct CDR3 sequences, around 20% of which were seen just once. The ten top clones hold 4.3% of the sample. These data are also associated with another study on T cells expressing NK-cell markers.

The sequenced sample was PBMCs. The receptors here all came from a woman aged 18-30 years in good health.

The chain uses TRBV18 and TRBJ2-3, with TRBD2 identical over 11 bases. This CDR3 region has 19 residues. V shed 2 bases, J shed 3 bases, and the junction held 13 bases outside the gene matches. The V gene's germline CDR1 is KGHSH and CDR2 LQKENI. The CDR3 nucleotides are TGTGCCAGCTCACCATTTCCGGTTAGCGGGAGGGCCGGGACAGATACGCAGTATTTT. This sequence encodes CASSPFPVSGRAGTDTQYF.

The chain has TRBV15 and TRBJ2-3, with TRBD1 matching 7 bases. The junction had 8 bases not matched to a gene; V was cut back by 1 base and J by 7 bases. This CDR3 has 15 residues. In germline, CDR1 is LNHNV, CDR2 YYDKDF (reference sequence). CDR3 sequence: CATSRGATGVYTQYF. CDR3 nucleotide sequence: TGTGCCACCAGCAGAGGGGCAACAGGGGTGTATACGCAGTATTTT.

In its sample, this clonotype was seen a few times. The rearrangement uses TRBV9 and TRBJ2-1, with unresolved D. V was cut by 0 bases and J by 10 bases, with 11 bases left in between. The germline V gene encodes CDR1 SGDLS and CDR2 YYNGEE. This CDR3 is 13 amino acids long. The DNA of the CDR3 is TGTGCCAGCAGCGTAGCCCCCTTAAGGGAGCAGTTCTTC. Residues: CASSVAPLREQFF.

This clonotype was counted a few times. V usage is TRBV27 and J usage is TRBJ1-1; D might be TRBD1 (5 bases). CDR1 and CDR2 (germline): MNHEY, SMNVEV (reference sequence). CDR3 length equals 18 residues. V lost 2 bases, J lost 0 bases, and 19 bases lay in between. This chain's CDR3 is CASSLISRDGSLNTEAFF. DNA of the CDR3: TGTGCCAGCAGTTTAATTTCGAGGGACGGTTCATTGAACACTGAAGCTTTCTTT.

The chain is built from TRBV28 and TRBJ1-5; no clear D gene. The V gene's germline CDR1 is MDHEN and CDR2 SYDVKM. The CDR3 consists of 11 residues. The V end was cut by 5 bases, the J end by 9 bases, with 8 bases between. The CDR3 region has the DNA TGTGCCAGCAGTCCCTATGGGCCCCAGCATTTT. Protein product: CASSPYGPQHF.

This chain connects TRBV12-3 or TRBV12-4 to TRBJ2-7; D is perhaps TRBD1 (5 bases). Trimming took 3 bases from V and 0 from J, leaving 9 bases between them. This CDR3 comprises 14 residues. The CDR3 DNA follows: TGTGCCAGCAGTTTTAGACAGTTCTCCTACGAGCAGTACTTC. Translated: CASSFRQFSYEQYF.

The chain recombines TRBV20-1 with TRBJ1-5; D may be TRBD1 (6 bases). The germline V gene encodes CDR1 DFQATT and CDR2 SNEGSKA (reference sequence). Between the trimmed V and J ends, which lost 4 bases and 5 bases, there was a span of 12 bases. The CDR3 consists of 13 residues. CDR3 coding DNA: TGCAGTGCTAAAAGGGGGGAAGATCAGCCCCAGCATTTT. This encodes CSAKRGEDQPQHF.

This clonotype was counted a few times. This chain uses TRBV20-1 with TRBJ1-6; the match to TRBD1 covers 7 bases. Per germline, CDR1 DFQATT and CDR2 SNEGSKA (reference sequence). Germline trimming cut 3 bases from V and 0 bases from J; bases unmatched to any gene: 5. The CDR3 is made up of 16 amino acids. The CDR3 sequence: CSASRAGGSYNSPLHF. The CDR3 DNA reads TGCAGTGCTAGTCGGGCAGGGGGCTCCTATAATTCACCCCTCCACTTT.

The chain combines TRBV12-1 with TRBJ2-2; the tabulated D call, TRBD2, remains unverified against the DNA. TRBV12-1 is designated a pseudogene. CDR3 length: 15 amino acids. CDR3 loop: CASSFTSGDTGELFF. CDR3 sequence (DNA): TGTGCCAGCAGCTTTACTAGCGGGGACACCGGGGAGCTGTTTTTT.

CDR3 DNA: TGTGCCAGCAGCTTAGGGTCCCTGGCGGGAGGTAAAGGCAATGAGCAGTTCTTC. This translates into CASSLGSLAGGKGNEQFF. The J gene is TRBJ2-1, the V gene TRBV11-2; 8 bases line up with TRBD2. Germline loops: CDR1 SGHAT, CDR2 FQNNGV. This CDR3 is 18 amino acids long. Losses at the gene ends were 1 base for V and 6 bases for J; bases not matched to a gene: 14.

V usage is TRBV20-1 and J usage is TRBJ2-7; maybe TRBD2 (5 bases). From germline, CDR1 is DFQATT and CDR2 SNEGSKA (reference sequence). The length of the CDR3 is 13 residues. V dropped 4 bases and J dropped 3 bases, with 13 bases sitting between them. CDR3 bases: TGCAGTGCTACCAGGACTGGTTTCTACGAGCAGTACTTC. Translating gives CSATRTGFYEQYF.

This clonotype was picked up many times. This chain's CDR3 is CASSSRTGGRKNTQYF. The CDR3 coding sequence is TGTGCCAGCAGCTCGCGGACGGGAGGGCGCAAAAATACGCAGTATTTT. V and J are TRBV7-9 and TRBJ2-3; 8 nucleotides line up with TRBD2. Trimming removed 4 bases from V and 7 bases from J; junction bases left unmatched: 13. Germline V gene sequence: CDR1 SEHNR, CDR2 FQNEAQ (reference sequence). The CDR3 is 16 residues long.

Only one count was recorded for this clonotype. A much larger clone differs from this one at a single base, so this may be a read error. The conserved closing phenylalanine or tryptophan is absent in this CDR3, likely reflecting a read error. The chain has TRBV7-7 and TRBJ2-1, with 11 bases lining up with TRBD2. The CDR3 has 15 residues. The J segment lost 5 bases and the V segment lost 2 bases, leaving 2 bases of the junction unmatched. Germline values: CDR1 SSHAT, CDR2 FNYEAQ (reference sequence). CDR3 amino acids: CASSLLAGGNNEQFS. The CDR3 DNA reads TGTGCCAGCAGCTTACTAGCGGGAGGCAACAATGAGCAGTTCTCC.

This clonotype was found many times. CDR3 sequence: CSARDSGGANEQFF. The CDR3 DNA follows: TGCAGTGCTAGAGATAGCGGGGGGGCAAATGAGCAGTTCTTC. This chain connects TRBV20-1 to TRBJ2-1, with TRBD2 identical over 11 bases. This CDR3 comprises 14 residues. The V gene end was trimmed by 0 bases and the J gene end by 7 bases; junction bases not matched to a gene: 2. Germline assignment: CDR1 DFQATT and CDR2 SNEGSKA (reference sequence).

The chain links TRBV6-1 to TRBJ2-1, with 12 positions matching TRBD2. Germline assignment: CDR1 MNHNS and CDR2 SASEGT. The CDR3 is made up of 15 amino acids. Trimming cost V 6 bases and J 4 bases; bases outside gene matches: 4. CDR3 sequence reads: CASRATSGGYNEQFF. The CDR3 DNA reads as TGTGCCAGCAGAGCGACTAGCGGGGGTTACAATGAGCAGTTCTTC.

The DNA for the CDR3 is TGTGCTAGTGGTTTGGGATCTAGCGGGATCACAGATACGCAGTATTTT. Translating gives CASGLGSSGITDTQYF. The chain uses TRBV12-5 and TRBJ2-3, with 9 bases lining up with TRBD2. From germline, CDR1 is LGHNT and CDR2 FRNRAP. The CDR3 runs to 16 residues. J lost 2 bases, V lost 1 base, and 4 bases had no gene match.

This chain links TRBV10-3 with TRBJ1-5; D is uncertain. CDR1 is ENHRY and CDR2 is SYGVKD in the germline V gene. The CDR3 is 15 residues long. V was pared by 2 bases and J by 10 bases, with 18 bases between. The CDR3 loop is CAISESNRFAGPQHF. The CDR3 DNA sequence: TGTGCCATCAGTGAGAGTAATCGGTTCGCAGGCCCCCAGCATTTT.

The rearrangement uses TRBV2 and TRBJ2-7; possibly TRBD1 for D (7 bases). The CDR3 runs 12 residues. The ends were cut back, 7 bases at V and 4 bases at J, with 11 bases in the middle. Germline V gene data show CDR1 as SNHLY and CDR2 as FYNNEI. CDR3 coding DNA: TGTGCCAGCACCCAGGGGGGATACGAGCAGTACTTC. Protein sequence: CASTQGGYEQYF.

This rearrangement joins TRBV7-9 to TRBJ2-7; maybe TRBD2 (6 bases). The germline V and J ends were trimmed by 2 bases and 2 bases, with 13 bases remaining between them. Germline CDR1 and CDR2: SEHNR and FQNEAQ (reference sequence). CDR3 length equals 15 residues. CDR3 in amino acids: CASSLLGGSTYEQYF. For the CDR3, the DNA is TGTGCCAGCAGCTTACTGGGGGGTAGCACCTACGAGCAGTACTTC.

This chain connects TRBV6-1 to TRBJ2-2; 8 bases are a match to TRBD2. The germline V gene encodes CDR1 MNHNS and CDR2 SASEGT. The CDR3 extends over 15 amino acids. With V trimmed by 5 bases and J by 1 base, 3 bases remained unmatched. CDR3 in amino acids: CASSMAGGNTGELFF. In nucleotides, the CDR3 is TGTGCCAGCAGTATGGCGGGAGGGAACACCGGGGAGCTGTTTTTT.

In this sample, this clonotype turned up a few times. The chain uses TRBV12-3 or TRBV12-4 and TRBJ2-3; either TRBD1 or TRBD2 may fit D (5 bases each). The CDR3 runs 19 residues. Trimming pared 5 bases from V and 1 base from J, leaving 25 bases between. Here the CDR3 reads CASSPPVGSAVGGTDTQYF. CDR3 coding DNA: TGTGCCAGCAGTCCCCCGGTGGGCTCCGCCGTGGGGGGCACAGATACGCAGTATTTT.

V gene TRBV12-3 or TRBV12-4 combines with J gene TRBJ2-7; 12 nucleotides agree with TRBD2. V lost 6 bases and J lost 3; bases outside the gene matches: 9. This CDR3 spans 16 amino acids. The CDR3 spells CASSSRTSGNLYEQYF. DNA of the CDR3: TGTGCCAGCAGCTCCCGGACTAGCGGGAACCTCTACGAGCAGTACTTC.

This clonotype was seen a handful of times. V gene TRBV5-1 combines with J gene TRBJ2-5, with D unclear. Between the trimmed V and J ends, which lost 0 bases and 2 bases, there was a span of 8 bases. Germline-derived CDR1 and CDR2 are SGHRS and YFSETQ. The CDR3 runs to 14 residues. CDR3 nucleotides: TGCGCCAGCAGCTTGGCCGCAGATCAAGAGACCCAGTACTTC. Its protein is CASSLAADQETQYF.

V gene TRBV20-1 combines with J gene TRBJ2-5; TRBD1 aligns across 8 bases. V dropped 4 bases and J dropped 5; count of bases not matched to a gene: 6. This CDR3 contains 13 residues. The V gene's germline CDR1 is DFQATT and CDR2 SNEGSKA (reference sequence). Here the CDR3 reads CSATQGVSETQYF. CDR3 nucleotide sequence: TGCAGTGCTACACAGGGGGTCTCGGAGACCCAGTACTTC.

The chain links TRBV18 to TRBJ2-6; no clear D. Germline loops: CDR1 KGHSH, CDR2 LQKENI. V gave up 3 bases and J gave up 0 bases, with 6 bases separating them. The CDR3 is made up of 15 amino acids. In DNA, the CDR3 is TGTGCCAGCTCACCTCAGGTCTCTGGGGCCAACGTCCTGACTTTC. Encoded protein: CASSPQVSGANVLTF.

This clonotype has a handful of counts. The gene calls are TRBV7-6 and TRBJ2-7; D unclear. The CDR3 is 13 residues long. Germline values: CDR1 SGHVS, CDR2 FNYEAQ. The V and J ends lost 2 bases and 2 bases respectively, with 7 bases between them. The CDR3 DNA follows: TGTGCCAGCAGCTTAACCCAGACCTACGAGCAGTACTTC. Translating it yields CASSLTQTYEQYF.

This clonotype came up many times. V usage is TRBV7-2 and J usage is TRBJ2-1; TRBD2 is a possible D gene (6 bases). Per the germline V gene, CDR1 is SGHTA and CDR2 is FQGNSA. The CDR3 length is 15 residues. The germline V and J ends were trimmed by 3 bases and 0 bases, with 9 bases remaining between them. This chain's CDR3 is CASSLGLYSYNEQFF. The CDR3 DNA reads as TGTGCCAGCAGCTTGGGACTCTACTCCTACAATGAGCAGTTCTTC.

This sequence joins TRBV4-2 and TRBJ2-1; no definite D call. V lost 1 base and J 5 bases, leaving 6 bases between the germline ends. The CDR3 consists of 13 residues. The germline gives CDR1 LGHNA, CDR2 YNFKEQ. The CDR3 loop reads CASSQVLDNEQFF. As DNA, the CDR3 is TGTGCCAGCAGCCAAGTTTTGGACAATGAGCAGTTCTTC.

This clonotype has more than one count but fewer than ten. V and J are TRBV9 and TRBJ1-1, with 9 bases that match TRBD1. This CDR3 is built from 14 residues. V was clipped by 3 bases and J by 7 bases; unmatched bases: 7. CDR1 and CDR2 from the germline V gene are SGDLS and YYNGEE. The CDR3 DNA reads as TGTGCCAGCAGCGAAGGACAGGGGAGAGATGAAGCTTTCTTT. Its translation is CASSEGQGRDEAFF.

The chain recombines TRBV5-1 with TRBJ1-1; D ambiguous. CDR1 is SGHRS, CDR2 YFSETQ, per germline. This CDR3 contains 14 residues. V was pared by 4 bases and J by 4 bases, with 14 bases between. The CDR3 DNA sequence: TGCGCCAGCAGCGCCGGGGAGGGCCGCACTGAAGCTTTCTTT. It codes for CASSAGEGRTEAFF.